The clone carrying this T cell receptor (beta chain) has a count of ten or more. Its target is not known. The entry originates in a study of blood T cells in healthy people across ages. Overall study results and limits: Underestimates were what the diversity estimates from one million T cells were considered to be.

Next came a second PCR, run for about 6 to 11 cycles, which used a sample-barcoded 5' primer along with a J-beta primer mix. TCRdb recomputed calls from the 5' RACE reads with MiXCR, one row per CDR3 protein. The table shows 850,000 to 1,100,000 distinct CDR3 sequences, with approximately 38% occurring only once. The V and J ends lost 6 bases and 12 bases respectively, with 11 bases between them. The CDR3 has 9 amino acids. The germline gives CDR1 DFQATT, CDR2 SNEGSKA (reference sequence). The receptor comes from a man between 18 and 35 years old in good health. The gene calls are TRBV20-1 and TRBJ1-2, with a weak D call TRBD1 (6 bases). The sample comprised blood. The DNA of the CDR3 is TGCAGTGCGTTAACAGGGAACACCTTC. Amino acids: CSALTGNTF.